These T cell receptor beta chains were read from a single sample in a study of human T cells and chemical hapten exposure. TCRdb re-called the RACE reads through MiXCR, storing one row per CDR3 protein. The data contain around 340,000 distinct CDR3 sequences, around 7% of them singletons. This material consisted of whole blood, taken in connection with sensitization to the hapten diphenylcyclopropenone (DPC). These receptors all come from a woman between 18 and 29 years old with alopecia areata. Some clones in this sample may be carry-over from other donors' samples. The conserved cysteine and the conserved F or W are not part of the CDR3 here. A D gene is named only where the DNA matches it firmly.

>TRBV6-6|.|13|TRBJ2-3
ASSYVRGPDYTQY
>TRBV18|.|12|TRBJ1-2
ASSPGARSYGYT
>TRBV6-1|.|11|TRBJ2-7
ASSLITNYEQY
>TRBV28|TRBD1|11|TRBJ2-7
ASSPPGGREQY
>TRBV6-2/TRBV6-3|TRBD1|13|TRBJ1-5
ASTNSRTGNQPQH
>TRBV6-6|.|14|TRBJ1-6
ASSYSNGGWDSPLH
>TRBV7-9|.|16|TRBJ1-6
ASSLAGGPSSYNSPLH
>TRBV7-2|.|12|TRBJ2-3
ATSNGPGTDTQY
>TRBV7-2|TRBD1|15|TRBJ1-5
ASSFSPTGVSNQPQH
>TRBV20-1|.|12|TRBJ2-3
SASRGRLTDTQY
>TRBV6-6|TRBD1|13|TRBJ1-5
ASSYKGQFNQPQH
>TRBV27|.|14|TRBJ2-7
ASRPEGRQSSYEQY
>TRBV28|.|15|TRBJ2-2
ASSSSGHDLNTGELF
>TRBV12-3/TRBV12-4|TRBD2|14|TRBJ2-4
ASSPGGTLAKNIQY
>TRBV7-8|.|15|TRBJ2-4
ASTPNLWGLAKNIQY
>TRBV10-3|.|12|TRBJ2-3
AISEVANTDTQY
>TRBV7-2|.|14|TRBJ2-3
ASSLRQVSHTDTQY
>TRBV6-5|.|11|TRBJ1-1
ASNPGQKTEAF
>TRBV10-3|TRBD1|14|TRBJ1-5
AISESGTGGDQPQH
>TRBV6-1|.|10|TRBJ1-4
ASSEAGIGLF
>TRBV7-2|.|7|TRBJ2-7
ASGHEQY
>TRBV20-1|.|12|TRBJ2-2
SARPGRNTGELF
>TRBV7-9|.|12|TRBJ1-1
ASSLWGQDTEAF
>TRBV5-4|.|12|TRBJ2-7
ASSSGTPALEQY
>TRBV20-1|.|11|TRBJ1-2
SARQGQIYGYT
>TRBV12-3/TRBV12-4|TRBD1|11|TRBJ2-1
ASIRTGGHEQF
>TRBV7-2|TRBD1|15|TRBJ2-6
ASGEGTGWTGANVLT
>TRBV3-1|.|13|TRBJ2-7
ASSPGPDSYYEQY
>TRBV7-3|.|11|TRBJ1-1
ASSLLMGTEAF
>TRBV20-1|.|11|TRBJ1-5
SVKVRESQPQH